The 20 T cell receptor beta chains in this list originate from one sample, sequenced in a study of PD-1 blockade in classical Hodgkin lymphoma. All patients relapsed after autologous stem cell transplantation, and brentuximab vedotin exposure varied. Method: immunoSEQ multiplex PCR; TCRdb's copy keeps in-frame clones and lacks some. Found here are 70,000 to 80,000 clones, under 95% of them singletons; the top ten hold under 9.5%. The sample in question was peripheral blood mononuclear cells (PBMCs), obtained at baseline. Receptors were obtained from a human donor with classical Hodgkin lymphoma.

The rearrangement joins TRBV4-1 to TRBJ2-5, with TRBD2 matching over 12 bases. CDR3 length equals 17 residues. Trimming took 1 base from V and 2 from J; bases not matched to a gene: 5. The germline V gene has CDR1 MGHRA and CDR2 YSYEKL. CDR3 bases: TGCGCCAGCAGCCAAGTGACTAGCGGGAGAGCTCAAGAGACCCAGTACTTC. The encoded protein is CASSQVTSGRAQETQYF.

V usage is TRBV13 and J usage is TRBJ2-3; 9 nucleotides line up with TRBD1. With 5 bases clipped from V and 3 bases from J, the junction kept 6 bases outside the gene matches. The CDR3 is 15 residues long. Per the germline V gene, CDR1 is PRHDT and CDR2 is FYEKMQ (reference sequence). Here the CDR3 DNA reads TGTGCCAGCAGCCTGGGACAGGGACCAACAGATACGCAGTATTTT. It yields the protein CASSLGQGPTDTQYF.

The chain is built from TRBV16 and TRBJ1-5, with 7 bases aligning to TRBD1. Germline V gives CDR1 KGHSY, CDR2 FQNENV. The V and J ends lost 6 bases and 4 bases, in that order; junction bases with no gene match: 12. This CDR3 comprises 16 residues. The CDR3, as DNA: TGTGCCAGCAGACTAACCGGGACAGACTTTAATCAGCCCCAGCATTTT. Translation gives CASRLTGTDFNQPQHF.

This rearrangement joins TRBV6-1 to TRBJ2-5; 9 positions match TRBD2. This CDR3 contains 14 residues. The V gene end was trimmed by 8 bases and the J gene end by 0 bases; junction bases not matched to a gene: 4. The germline gives CDR1 MNHNS, CDR2 SASEGT. In nucleotides, the CDR3 is TGTGCCAGCCTAGCGGGATTTAACCAAGAGACCCAGTACTTC. It is translated as CASLAGFNQETQYF.

V usage is TRBV9 and J usage is TRBJ2-5, with D tentatively TRBD2 (6 bases). Between the trimmed V and J ends, which lost 0 bases and 5 bases, there was a span of 20 bases. Per germline, CDR1 SGDLS and CDR2 YYNGEE. The CDR3 is made up of 17 amino acids. CDR3 coding DNA: TGTGCCAGCAGCGTAGGGGAGGAGGGTAGGGCCCGGGAGACCCAGTACTTC. Encoded protein: CASSVGEEGRARETQYF. The entire variable domain, with the rest obtained from reference TRBV9 and TRBJ2-5, is as follows: DSGVTQTPKHLITATGQRVTLRCSPRSGDLSVYWYQQSLDQGLQFLIQYYNGEERAKGNILERFSAQQFPDLHSELNLSSLELGDSALYFCASSVGEEGRARETQYFGPGTRLLVL.

The chain carries TRBV7-9 and TRBJ1-2, with 7 bases fitting TRBD1. The CDR3 length is 15 residues. The germline V gene encodes CDR1 SEHNR and CDR2 FQNEAQ (reference sequence). Trimming cost V 4 bases and J 4 bases; bases outside gene matches: 9. This chain's CDR3 is CASSSFQTGLYGYTF. CDR3 in DNA: TGTGCCAGCAGCTCATTTCAGACAGGGCTCTATGGCTACACCTTC.

This chain joins TRBV30 and TRBJ1-4; the D is unclear. The V and J ends lost 2 bases and 6 bases respectively, with 10 bases between them. This CDR3 has 13 amino acids. Germline-derived CDR1 and CDR2 are GTSNPN and SVGIG (reference sequence). DNA of the CDR3: TGTGCCTGGAGTCTGGGGAGGGATGAAAAACTGTTTTTT. This translates into CAWSLGRDEKLFF.

This rearrangement joins TRBV7-2 to TRBJ2-5; D is unresolved. V shed 6 bases and J shed 10 bases, with 6 bases lying between them. The CDR3 loop spans 9 amino acids. CDR1 SGHTA and CDR2 FQGNSA come from the germline V gene. The CDR3 region is CASSPDQYF. CDR3 DNA sequence: TGTGCCAGCAGTCCCGACCAGTACTTC. Full variable domain (missing parts from reference TRBV7-2 and TRBJ2-5): GAGVSQSPSNKVTEKGKDVELRCDPISGHTALYWYRQSLGQGLEFLIYFQGNSAPDKSGLPSDRFSAERTGGSVSTLTIQRTQQEDSAVYLCASSPDQYFGPGTRLLVL.

This chain uses TRBV9 with TRBJ2-7, with a weak D call TRBD1 (6 bases). Germline V gene lookup returns CDR1 SGDLS and CDR2 YYNGEE. The CDR3 has 11 residues. Between the trimmed V and J ends, which lost 5 bases and 6 bases, there was a span of 9 bases. The CDR3 DNA reads TGTGCCAGCAGTGAAGGGGGCGAGCAGTACTTC. Its protein is CASSEGGEQYF.

CDR3 nucleotide sequence: TGTGCCAGCAGCTTACAGACCGGGACCCTGAACACTGAAGCTTTCTTT. Protein sequence: CASSLQTGTLNTEAFF. The V and J genes are TRBV11-2 and TRBJ1-1; TRBD1 is a possible D gene (5 bases). Trimming removed 2 bases at V and 0 bases at J, with 13 bases between. The CDR3 length is 16 residues. CDR1 is SGHAT, CDR2 FQNNGV, per germline.

This sequence joins TRBV6-5 and TRBJ2-3, with a possible D match to TRBD2 (6 bases). The CDR3 covers 14 residues. Germline V gives CDR1 MNHEY, CDR2 SVGAGI. V was cut by 4 bases and J by 6 bases, with 14 bases left in between. The CDR3 DNA follows: TGTGCCAGCAGTTTATTGGGACTGACGGATACGCAGTATTTT. It yields the protein CASSLLGLTDTQYF.

This sequence joins TRBV13 and TRBJ1-1, with a possible D match to TRBD1 (5 bases). Germline-derived CDR1 and CDR2 are PRHDT and FYEKMQ (reference sequence). V was trimmed by 5 bases and J by 5 bases, leaving 9 bases between them. The CDR3 spans 12 residues. As DNA, the CDR3 is TGTGCCAGCAGCCGGGGGGGAACTGAAGCTTTCTTT. Its translation: CASSRGGTEAFF.

This chain joins TRBV30 and TRBJ2-3; no clear D. The CDR3 extends over 12 amino acids. Trimming cost V 6 bases and J 7 bases, with 14 bases left between them. Germline values: CDR1 GTSNPN, CDR2 SVGIG (reference sequence). DNA for the CDR3: TGTGCCTGTTCGTTCATAGATAATACGCAGTATTTT. It codes for CACSFIDNTQYF.

CDR3 amino acids: CASSTSGYEQYF. The CDR3 DNA reads as TGTGCCAGCAGTACTAGCGGTTACGAGCAGTACTTC. The chain employs TRBV2 and TRBJ2-7, with 8 bases fitting TRBD2. The length of the CDR3 is 12 residues. J lost 4 bases, V lost 5 bases, and 1 base had no gene match. Germline V gene lookup returns CDR1 SNHLY and CDR2 FYNNEI.

The chain recombines TRBV4-1 with TRBJ2-1; D is ambiguous. CDR3 length equals 15 residues. V gave up 1 base and J gave up 7 bases, with 14 bases separating them. CDR1 MGHRA and CDR2 YSYEKL come from the germline V gene. The CDR3 reads CASSQAWASLNEQFF. The CDR3 nucleotides read TGCGCCAGCAGCCAAGCTTGGGCCAGCCTGAATGAGCAGTTCTTC.

The J gene is TRBJ2-3, the V gene TRBV6-1, with D possibly TRBD2 on 5 matching bases. V lost 4 bases and J lost 2, with 7 bases in between. This CDR3 spans 13 amino acids. Germline V CDR1 and CDR2: MNHNS, SASEGT. The CDR3 sequence: CASSGRDTDTQYF. CDR3 bases: TGTGCCAGCAGTGGTCGGGACACAGATACGCAGTATTTT.

The CDR3 sequence: CASSSRRTGGSGELFF. CDR3 sequence (DNA): TGTGCCAGCAGCTCCCGTCGGACAGGGGGGTCCGGGGAGCTGTTTTTT. The chain employs TRBV11-3 and TRBJ2-2, with 10 bases that match TRBD1. This CDR3 is 16 amino acids long. V dropped 4 bases and J dropped 6; count of bases not matched to a gene: 8. Per germline, CDR1 SGHNT and CDR2 YENEEA.

The genes are TRBV5-1 and TRBJ2-4, with TRBD1 matching 10 bases. There are 16 residues in the CDR3. Germline V gene data show CDR1 as SGHRS and CDR2 as YFSETQ. Trimming cost V 0 bases and J 6 bases; bases outside gene matches: 6. In nucleotides, the CDR3 is TGCGCCAGCAGCTTGGCTGACAGGGGGCAAGTAAACATTCAGTACTTC. This codes for CASSLADRGQVNIQYF. Full variable domain (rest looked up from reference TRBV5-1 and TRBJ2-4): KAGVTQTPRYLIKTRGQQVTLSCSPISGHRSVSWYQQTPGQGLQFLFEYFSETQRNKGNFPGRFSGRQFSNSRSEMNVSTLELGDSALYLCASSLADRGQVNIQYFGAGTRLSVL.

V gene TRBV27 combines with J gene TRBJ1-1; 7 bases line up with TRBD1. Germline trimming cut 4 bases from V and 4 bases from J; bases unmatched to any gene: 9. Germline CDR1 is MNHEY and CDR2 is SMNVEV (reference sequence). This CDR3 has 15 residues. The CDR3 nucleotides read TGTGCCAGCAGTTCAAGGGGGCCGGGTGGCACTGAAGCTTTCTTT. Translated, it gives CASSSRGPGGTEAFF.

The chain carries TRBV7-8 and TRBJ2-1; D is ambiguous. Trimming took 1 base from V and 5 from J, leaving 6 bases between them. CDR3 length: 13 residues. Germline loops: CDR1 SGHVS, CDR2 FQNEAQ. The CDR3: CASSLGANNEQFF. The CDR3 DNA reads TGTGCCAGCAGCTTAGGGGCAAACAATGAGCAGTTCTTC.